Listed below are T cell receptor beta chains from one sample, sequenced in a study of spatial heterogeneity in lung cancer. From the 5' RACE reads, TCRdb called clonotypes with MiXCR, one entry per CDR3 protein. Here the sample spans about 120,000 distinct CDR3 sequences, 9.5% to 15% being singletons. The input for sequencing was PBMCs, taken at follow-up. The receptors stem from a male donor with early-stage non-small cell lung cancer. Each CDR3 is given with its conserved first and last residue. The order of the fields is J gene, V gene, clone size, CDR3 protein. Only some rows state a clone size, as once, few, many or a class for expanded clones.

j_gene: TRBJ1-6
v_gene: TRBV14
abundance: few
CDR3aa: CASSLNSYNSPLHF

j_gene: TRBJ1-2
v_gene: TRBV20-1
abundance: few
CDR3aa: CSVRDRHANYGYTF

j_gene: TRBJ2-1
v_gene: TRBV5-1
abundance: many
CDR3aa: CASSSGRWDEQFF

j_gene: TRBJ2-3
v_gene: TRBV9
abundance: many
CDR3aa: CASTVGGLGTDTQYF

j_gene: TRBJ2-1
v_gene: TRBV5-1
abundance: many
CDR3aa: CASSSVSGLAGEYNEQFF

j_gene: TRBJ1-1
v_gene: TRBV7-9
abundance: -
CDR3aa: CASSPRGALTEAFF

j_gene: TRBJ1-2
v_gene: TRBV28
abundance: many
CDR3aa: CASSPGGTGSFYGYTF

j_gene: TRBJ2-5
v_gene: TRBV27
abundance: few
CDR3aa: CASRPGLAREETQYF

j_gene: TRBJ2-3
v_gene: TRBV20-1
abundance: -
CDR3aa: CSAPGIRGGQGDTQYF

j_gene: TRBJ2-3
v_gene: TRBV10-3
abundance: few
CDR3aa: CAISELSPDTQYF

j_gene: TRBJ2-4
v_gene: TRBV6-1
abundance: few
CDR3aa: CASSEASSTLAKNIQYF

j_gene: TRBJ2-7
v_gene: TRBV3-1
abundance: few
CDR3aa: CASSQESGGPYEQYF

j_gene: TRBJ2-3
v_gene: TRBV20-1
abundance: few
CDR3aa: CSARGTGTDTQYF

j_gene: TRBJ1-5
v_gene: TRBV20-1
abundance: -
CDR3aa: CSARDQWGGGQPQHF

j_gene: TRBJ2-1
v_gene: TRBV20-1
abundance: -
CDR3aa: CSARRGPFKGDNEQFF

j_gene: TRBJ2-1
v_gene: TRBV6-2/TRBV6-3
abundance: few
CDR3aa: CASSPTTRTEQFF

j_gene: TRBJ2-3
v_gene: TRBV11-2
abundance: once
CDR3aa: CASSPLWGELTDTQYF

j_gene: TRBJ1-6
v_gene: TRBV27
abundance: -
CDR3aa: CASSLSGQSSYNSPLHF

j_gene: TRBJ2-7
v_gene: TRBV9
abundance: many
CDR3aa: CASSPAFGTPGEQYF

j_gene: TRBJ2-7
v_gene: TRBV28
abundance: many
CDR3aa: CATKGGGPYEQYF

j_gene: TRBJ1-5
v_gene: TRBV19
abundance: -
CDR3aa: CASTNPGTGLYSNQPQHF

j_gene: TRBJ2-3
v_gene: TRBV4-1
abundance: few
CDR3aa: CASSQSATGSTDTQYF

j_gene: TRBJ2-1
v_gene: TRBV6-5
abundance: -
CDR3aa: CASQGRGHNEQFF

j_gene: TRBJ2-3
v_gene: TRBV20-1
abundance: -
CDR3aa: CSARDGGTGTTLRYF

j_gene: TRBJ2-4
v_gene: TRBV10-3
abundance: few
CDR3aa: CAISESINAKNIQYF

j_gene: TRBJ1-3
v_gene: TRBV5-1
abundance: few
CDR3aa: CASSHGTGAGNTIYF

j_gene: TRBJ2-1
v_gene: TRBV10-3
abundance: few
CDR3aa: CAISWEGNEQFF

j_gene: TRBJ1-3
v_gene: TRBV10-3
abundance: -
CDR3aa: CAISQGLSGNTIYF

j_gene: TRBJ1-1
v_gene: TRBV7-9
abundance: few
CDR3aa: CASSHRGVLGTEAFF

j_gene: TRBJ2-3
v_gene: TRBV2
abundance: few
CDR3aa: CASSVEGYTDTQYF

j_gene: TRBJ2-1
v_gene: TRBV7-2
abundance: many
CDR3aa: CASSFGDRAGNEQFF